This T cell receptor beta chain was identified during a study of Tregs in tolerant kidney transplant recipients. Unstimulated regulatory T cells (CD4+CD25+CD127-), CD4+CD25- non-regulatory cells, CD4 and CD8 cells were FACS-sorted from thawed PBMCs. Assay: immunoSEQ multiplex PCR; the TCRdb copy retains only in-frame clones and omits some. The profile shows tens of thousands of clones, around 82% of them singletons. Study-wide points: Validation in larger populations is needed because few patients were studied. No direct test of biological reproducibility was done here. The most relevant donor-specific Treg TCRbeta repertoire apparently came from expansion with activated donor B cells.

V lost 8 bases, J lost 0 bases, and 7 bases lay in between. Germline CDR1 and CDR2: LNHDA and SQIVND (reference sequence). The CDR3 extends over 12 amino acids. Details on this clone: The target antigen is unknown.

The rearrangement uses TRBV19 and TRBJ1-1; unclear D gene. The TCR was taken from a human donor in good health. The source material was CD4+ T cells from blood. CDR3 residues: CASGWLNTEAFF. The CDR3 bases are TGTGCCAGTGGGTGGTTGAACACTGAAGCTTTCTTT.